Sequencing of this TCR beta chain was carried out in a study of CDR3 diversity in severe acne. TCRdb redid the calling of the PCR reads with MiXCR, one entry per CDR3 protein. The table includes around 85,000 distinct CDR3 sequences, roughly 49% detected once. Trimming removed 1 base at V and 1 base at J, with 7 bases between. The CDR3 extends over 14 amino acids. Germline CDR1 is SGHVS and CDR2 is FNYEAQ. This sequence was found in a male donor with severe acne vulgaris. The chain joins TRBV7-6 to TRBJ2-5; no firm D call. Sequenced sample: blood. CDR3 region: CASSLGPGQETQYF. The CDR3 DNA reads TGTGCCAGCAGCTTAGGGCCGGGCCAAGAGACCCAGTACTTC.